This T cell receptor beta chain comes out of a study of shared clonotypes between healthy human individuals. On the study more broadly: The plates for each donor numbered three CD4 naive, three CD4 memory, two CD8 naive and one CD8 memory.

Only CD45RO-negative cells positively selected for CCR7 counted as naive CD8 cells, so terminally differentiated effector memory CD45RA+ cells were excluded. Donors, healthy HIV-negative adults, lacked recent acute infections or vaccinations. V trimming: 10 bases; J trimming: 7 bases; junction bases outside the gene matches: 18. Germline CDR1 SNHLY, CDR2 FYNNEI. This CDR3 is 16 amino acids long. The authors ran the assay at deep level. Per sorted-subset replicate PCR, input was approximately 0.2 ug DNA, representing about 32,000 T cell genomes. The repertoire was sequenced with immunoSEQ multiplex PCR; TCRdb's copy has only in-frame clones and lacks some. The sample contains more than 2 million clones, 80% to 95% of which appear only once.

This receptor was taken from a young man in good health. Some clones in this sample may be carry-over from other donors' samples. The chain employs TRBV2 and TRBJ2-2, with TRBD1 identical over 7 bases. The sample comprised naive CD8+ T cells from PBMCs. The CDR3 reads CATIALDRFNNGELFF. The CDR3 nucleotides are TGTGCCACCATTGCCCTGGACAGGTTCAATAACGGGGAGCTGTTTTTT.